This T cell receptor beta chain was retrieved from a study of spatial heterogeneity in lung cancer. TCRdb reprocessed the 5' RACE reads with MiXCR, giving one entry per CDR3 protein. The data contain roughly 45,000 distinct CDR3 sequences, 22% of them singletons. This clonotype has more than one count but fewer than ten. As to time point: blood at routine non-recurrence follow-up after resection. The clonotype comes from a female donor with early-stage non-small cell lung cancer. Specimen: PBMCs, collected at follow-up.

CDR3: CASSPESTDTQYF. Written as DNA, the CDR3 is TGTGCCAGCAGCCCTGAATCCACAGATACGCAGTATTTT. This chain joins TRBV7-9 and TRBJ2-3; D remains ambiguous. Germline V lookup: CDR1 SEHNR, CDR2 FQNEAQ (reference sequence). V lost 5 bases and J 2 bases, leaving 8 bases between the germline ends. The CDR3 consists of 13 residues.